This T cell receptor beta chain is from a study of cytomegalovirus exposure and HLA in healthy donors. Overall study: Earlier findings included roughly 120 million unique TCR beta sequences obtained from 150 million to 200 million T cells.

This PCR relied on a set of 60 Vbeta primers and 13 Jbeta primers. Profiling relied on immunoSEQ multiplex PCR, and the TCRdb table lists in-frame clones only, not all of them. The sample shows over 100,000 clones, about 74% of them seen only once. A single count supports this clone. The sequencing sample was made of PBMCs. This clonotype was sampled from a male donor in good health and CMV-seronegative.

The CDR3 region is CASSQGSGDTGELFF. DNA of the CDR3: TGCGCCAGCAGCCAAGGGTCGGGGGACACCGGGGAGCTGTTTTTT. This chain uses TRBV4-3 with TRBJ2-2; maybe TRBD2 (6 bases). V lost 1 base to trimming and J lost 3 bases, with 9 bases between them. Per the germline V gene, CDR1 is LGHNA and CDR2 is YSLEER. This CDR3 is built from 15 residues.